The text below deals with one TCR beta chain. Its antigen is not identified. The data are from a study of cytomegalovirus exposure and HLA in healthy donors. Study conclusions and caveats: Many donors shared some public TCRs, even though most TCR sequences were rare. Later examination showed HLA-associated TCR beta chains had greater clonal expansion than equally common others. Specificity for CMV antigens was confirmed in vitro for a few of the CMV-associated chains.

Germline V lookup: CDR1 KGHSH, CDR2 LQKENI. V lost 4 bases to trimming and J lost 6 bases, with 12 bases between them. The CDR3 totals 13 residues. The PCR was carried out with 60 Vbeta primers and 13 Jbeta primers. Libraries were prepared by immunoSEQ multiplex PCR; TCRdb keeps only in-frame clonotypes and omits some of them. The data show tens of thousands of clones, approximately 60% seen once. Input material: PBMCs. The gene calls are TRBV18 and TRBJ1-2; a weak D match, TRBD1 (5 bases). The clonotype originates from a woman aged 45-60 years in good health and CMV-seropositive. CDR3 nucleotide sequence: TGTGCCAGCTCACGGGGAGGGGAAGATGGCTACACCTTC. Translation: CASSRGGEDGYTF.